The sequence of this T cell receptor (beta chain) was determined in a study of a mutant IDH1 vaccine in newly diagnosed glioma. Study information: Weeks 1, 3, 5, 7, 11, 15, 19 and 23 were when patients received their eight vaccinations. Broader study findings: Shifts in the top peripheral T cell clonotypes seemed unrelated to pseudoprogression.

Specified time point: week 11, during vaccination. All doses held 300 ug of mutant IDH1 20-mer peptide, with topical imiquimod. CDR1 is SGHVS and CDR2 is FQNEAQ in the germline V gene. The germline V and J ends were trimmed by 2 bases and 7 bases, with 12 bases remaining between them. The CDR3 is 14 amino acids. The method was immunoSEQ multiplex PCR; TCRdb's version includes in-frame clones alone and lacks a portion of them. Of about 40,000 clones listed, roughly 84% are singletons. Points on this clone: The target antigen is unknown.

The sample in question was PBMCs, obtained from a glioma patient whose treatment included an IDH1 peptide vaccine. This sequence was found in a middle-aged man with glioma. The chain is built from TRBV7-8 and TRBJ1-5; D might be TRBD1 (6 bases). The CDR3 DNA is TGTGCCAGCAGCTTAAATGTTGGGGGCCAGCCCCAGCATTTT. This translates into CASSLNVGGQPQHF. The variable domain in full, completed from reference TRBV7-8 and TRBJ1-5, reads GAGVSQSPRYKVAKRGQDVALRCDPISGHVSLFWYQQALGQGPEFLTYFQNEAQLDKSGLPSDRFFAERPEGSVSTLKIQRTQQEDSAVYLCASSLNVGGQPQHFGDGTRLSIL.